A selection of T cell receptor beta chains follows, all from one sample in a study of early T cells in non-severe SARS-CoV-2 infection. One entry per CDR3 protein, called by TCRdb with MiXCR from the 5' RACE reads. The sample carries about 83,000 distinct CDR3 sequences, approximately 13% recorded once. The source material was whole blood. These receptors originate from an adult who was a healthcare worker with PCR-confirmed SARS-CoV-2 infection or an uninfected control (not recorded which). Each CDR3 is given with its conserved first and last residue. A D gene is named only where the DNA matches it firmly. The size entry is marked missing in some rows and otherwise reads once, few, many or a size class.

clone size: -
D gene: -
V gene: TRBV20-1
J gene: TRBJ1-4
CDR3 DNA: TGCAGTGCTAGAGATGCCACGGCAGCAACTAATGAAAAACTGTTTTTT
CDR3 protein: CSARDATAATNEKLFF

clone size: -
D gene: TRBD1
V gene: TRBV20-1
J gene: TRBJ2-2
CDR3 DNA: TGCAGTGCTTGGGACAGGGGGACCGGGGAGCTGTTTTTT
CDR3 protein: CSAWDRGTGELFF

clone size: many
D gene: -
V gene: TRBV12-3/TRBV12-4
J gene: TRBJ2-1
CDR3 DNA: TGTGCCAGCACACAGGGTAGCACCTACAATGAGCAGTTCTTC
CDR3 protein: CASTQGSTYNEQFF

clone size: -
D gene: TRBD2
V gene: TRBV7-3
J gene: TRBJ2-7
CDR3 DNA: TGTGCCAGCAGCTTAATTTCCGGCGGGAGGTACGAGCAGTACTTC
CDR3 protein: CASSLISGGRYEQYF

clone size: -
D gene: -
V gene: TRBV5-1
J gene: TRBJ2-2
CDR3 DNA: TGCGCCAGCAGCTTGGATGGCGCTAATGGGTTCGGGGAGCTGTTTTTT
CDR3 protein: CASSLDGANGFGELFF

clone size: few
D gene: -
V gene: TRBV4-3
J gene: TRBJ2-6
CDR3 DNA: TGCGCCAGCAGCCAGGTTGGGGCCAACGTCCTGACTTTC
CDR3 protein: CASSQVGANVLTF

clone size: -
D gene: TRBD1
V gene: TRBV4-2
J gene: TRBJ2-7
CDR3 DNA: TGTGCCAGCAGCCAAGGGACAGGTCAAGCCTACGAGCAGTACTTC
CDR3 protein: CASSQGTGQAYEQYF

clone size: -
D gene: TRBD2
V gene: TRBV7-2
J gene: TRBJ2-1
CDR3 DNA: TGTGCCAGCAGGACTAGCGGGACGAGCTCCTACAATGAGCAGTTCTTC
CDR3 protein: CASRTSGTSSYNEQFF

clone size: many
D gene: TRBD1
V gene: TRBV5-1
J gene: TRBJ1-1
CDR3 DNA: TGCGCCAGCAGCCAACAGGGGGTTGAAGCTTTCTTT
CDR3 protein: CASSQQGVEAFF

clone size: few
D gene: -
V gene: TRBV12-3/TRBV12-4
J gene: TRBJ2-2
CDR3 DNA: TGTGCCAGCAGTTTAGCGTTAGGCAGGGGCCCTTACCAGAACACCGGGGAGCTGTTTTTT
CDR3 protein: CASSLALGRGPYQNTGELFF

clone size: few
D gene: TRBD2
V gene: TRBV6-2/TRBV6-3
J gene: TRBJ2-6
CDR3 DNA: TGTGCCAGCAGTCCCCCGCCGGGACTAGCTGGGGCCGGGGCCAACGTCCTGACTTTC
CDR3 protein: CASSPPPGLAGAGANVLTF

clone size: -
D gene: TRBD2
V gene: TRBV10-1
J gene: TRBJ2-2
CDR3 DNA: TGCGCCAGCAGTGGGACTAGCGGGAGACCTGGGGTGACCGGGGAGCTGTTTTTT
CDR3 protein: CASSGTSGRPGVTGELFF

clone size: few
D gene: -
V gene: TRBV21-1
J gene: TRBJ2-2
CDR3 DNA: TGTGCCAGCAGCCTCCATCGGGACAGGGCGAACACCGGGGAGCTGTTTTTT
CDR3 protein: CASSLHRDRANTGELFF

clone size: few
D gene: -
V gene: TRBV6-1
J gene: TRBJ2-2
CDR3 DNA: TGTGCCAGCAGTGTAGCGCTGAACACCGGGGAGCTGTTTTTT
CDR3 protein: CASSVALNTGELFF

clone size: few
D gene: -
V gene: TRBV2
J gene: TRBJ2-2
CDR3 DNA: TGTGCCAGCCAGCGGGCTAGCGACACCGGGGAGCTGTTTTTT
CDR3 protein: CASQRASDTGELFF

clone size: -
D gene: -
V gene: TRBV18
J gene: TRBJ2-1
CDR3 DNA: TGTGCCAGCTCCCCTAACAGGGAGGGGCACAATGAGCAGTTCTTC
CDR3 protein: CASSPNREGHNEQFF

clone size: few
D gene: -
V gene: TRBV2
J gene: TRBJ1-5
CDR3 DNA: TGTGCCAGCAGTGAAGCGCTCCAGGGTTCCCGACAGCCCCAGCATTTT
CDR3 protein: CASSEALQGSRQPQHF

clone size: -
D gene: TRBD1
V gene: TRBV7-2
J gene: TRBJ2-2
CDR3 DNA: TGTGCCAGCAGCTTAGGCGGACAGGGGGCTTCCGGGGAGCTGTTTTTT
CDR3 protein: CASSLGGQGASGELFF

clone size: -
D gene: -
V gene: TRBV5-4
J gene: TRBJ2-7
CDR3 DNA: TGTGCCAGCAGCGTTACAGGGCCCTACGAGCAGTACTTC
CDR3 protein: CASSVTGPYEQYF

clone size: few
D gene: -
V gene: TRBV15
J gene: TRBJ2-7
CDR3 DNA: TGTGCCACCGGGCGGGATTCTGGTTACGAGCAGTACTTC
CDR3 protein: CATGRDSGYEQYF

clone size: few
D gene: -
V gene: TRBV27
J gene: TRBJ1-6
CDR3 DNA: TGTGCCAGGGGACGGATTTATAATTCACCCCTCCACTTT
CDR3 protein: CARGRIYNSPLHF

clone size: -
D gene: -
V gene: TRBV7-9
J gene: TRBJ1-2
CDR3 DNA: TGTGCCAGCAGCTTAGGGGGGATCAACTATGGCTACACCTTC
CDR3 protein: CASSLGGINYGYTF

clone size: many
D gene: -
V gene: TRBV6-2/TRBV6-3
J gene: TRBJ1-2
CDR3 DNA: TGTGCCAGCAGCTTTAAAGGGTATTCATATGGCTACACCTTC
CDR3 protein: CASSFKGYSYGYTF

clone size: many
D gene: -
V gene: TRBV6-5
J gene: TRBJ2-2
CDR3 DNA: TGTGCCAGCAGTTTTCTAACGAACACCGGGGAGCTGTTTTTT
CDR3 protein: CASSFLTNTGELFF

clone size: -
D gene: TRBD2
V gene: TRBV5-1
J gene: TRBJ2-7
CDR3 DNA: TGCGCCAGCAGCACCACTAGCGGGCTCGCCTACGAGCAGTACTTC
CDR3 protein: CASSTTSGLAYEQYF

clone size: -
D gene: -
V gene: TRBV15
J gene: TRBJ2-4
CDR3 DNA: TGTGCCACCAGCATAGGAGGCCGAAACATTCAGTACTTC
CDR3 protein: CATSIGGRNIQYF

clone size: -
D gene: -
V gene: TRBV20-1
J gene: TRBJ2-1
CDR3 DNA: TGCAGTGCTAGACATCATGAGCAGTTCTTC
CDR3 protein: CSARHHEQFF

clone size: few
D gene: -
V gene: TRBV9
J gene: TRBJ2-3
CDR3 DNA: TGTGCCAGCAGCGTTTACGAATCCACAGATACGCAGTATTTT
CDR3 protein: CASSVYESTDTQYF

clone size: -
D gene: -
V gene: TRBV7-2
J gene: TRBJ2-7
CDR3 DNA: TGTGCCAGCAGCTTTGGTGGCGGTTCTTACTACGAGCAGTACTTC
CDR3 protein: CASSFGGGSYYEQYF

clone size: many
D gene: TRBD2
V gene: TRBV6-2/TRBV6-3
J gene: TRBJ2-5
CDR3 DNA: TGTGCCAGCAGTTACTCTCTAGCGGCCCAAGAGACCCAGTACTTC
CDR3 protein: CASSYSLAAQETQYF

clone size: few
D gene: TRBD1
V gene: TRBV7-3
J gene: TRBJ2-7
CDR3 DNA: TGTGCCAGCAGCTTAGGGACAGGCTACGAGCAGTACTTC
CDR3 protein: CASSLGTGYEQYF

clone size: many
D gene: -
V gene: TRBV5-4
J gene: TRBJ1-5
CDR3 DNA: TGTGCCAGCAGCTTGGAATACAATCAGCCCCAGCATTTT
CDR3 protein: CASSLEYNQPQHF

clone size: few
D gene: -
V gene: TRBV7-9
J gene: TRBJ2-2
CDR3 DNA: TGTGCCAGCAGCTCGGGACTCTCGAACACCGGGGAGCTGTTTTTT
CDR3 protein: CASSSGLSNTGELFF

clone size: many
D gene: -
V gene: TRBV11-2
J gene: TRBJ1-1
CDR3 DNA: TGTGCCAGCAGCCGCTCGTCGAGAGGGACGTCATCGGTAGCTTTCTTT
CDR3 protein: CASSRSSRGTSSVAFF

clone size: few
D gene: TRBD2
V gene: TRBV2
J gene: TRBJ2-2
CDR3 DNA: TGTGCCAGCATTCCTAGCGGGAACACCGGGGAGCTGTTTTTT
CDR3 protein: CASIPSGNTGELFF

clone size: -
D gene: -
V gene: TRBV10-3
J gene: TRBJ1-2
CDR3 DNA: TGTGCCATCAGTGAGAGGAGGGCAGACTATGGCTACACCTTC
CDR3 protein: CAISERRADYGYTF

clone size: few
D gene: -
V gene: TRBV6-5
J gene: TRBJ2-1
CDR3 DNA: TGTGCCAGCAGTTACGGGACCCCGGAAAACAATGAGCAGTTCTTC
CDR3 protein: CASSYGTPENNEQFF

clone size: many
D gene: -
V gene: TRBV11-2
J gene: TRBJ2-2
CDR3 DNA: TGTGCCAGCAGCCCCTACACCGGGGAGCTGTTTTTT
CDR3 protein: CASSPYTGELFF

clone size: few
D gene: -
V gene: TRBV7-8
J gene: TRBJ2-3
CDR3 DNA: TGTGCCAGCAGCGAACGGAACGCAGATACGCAGTATTTT
CDR3 protein: CASSERNADTQYF

clone size: -
D gene: TRBD1
V gene: TRBV12-3/TRBV12-4
J gene: TRBJ1-5
CDR3 DNA: TGTGCCAGCAGTCCGGGACAGTTTCTAAATCAGCCCCAGCATTTT
CDR3 protein: CASSPGQFLNQPQHF

clone size: -
D gene: -
V gene: TRBV21-1
J gene: TRBJ2-7
CDR3 DNA: TGTGCCAGCAGTCGAAGACGTCGTTCCTACGAGCAGTACTTC
CDR3 protein: CASSRRRRSYEQYF

clone size: few
D gene: -
V gene: TRBV20-1
J gene: TRBJ2-5
CDR3 DNA: TGCAGTGCTAGTAAGGGCCCGCGTGAGGAGACCCAGTACTTC
CDR3 protein: CSASKGPREETQYF

clone size: many
D gene: -
V gene: TRBV7-9
J gene: TRBJ1-5
CDR3 DNA: TGTGCCAGCAGCCCAGACAGCGTCACTTATCAGCCCCAGCATTTT
CDR3 protein: CASSPDSVTYQPQHF

clone size: once
D gene: -
V gene: TRBV7-3
J gene: TRBJ1-3
CDR3 DNA: TGTGCCAGCAGCTTATGGGGCGGGACTGGAAACACCATATATTTT
CDR3 protein: CASSLWGGTGNTIYF

clone size: few
D gene: TRBD2
V gene: TRBV7-9
J gene: TRBJ2-1
CDR3 DNA: TGTGCCAGCAGCCATGGACTAGCGGGGTATTACAATGAGCAGTTCTTC
CDR3 protein: CASSHGLAGYYNEQFF

clone size: many
D gene: -
V gene: TRBV20-1
J gene: TRBJ1-4
CDR3 DNA: TGCAGTGCTCCCGCGGGGGGGTTCAATGAAAAACTGTTTTTT
CDR3 protein: CSAPAGGFNEKLFF

clone size: -
D gene: -
V gene: TRBV5-4
J gene: TRBJ2-3
CDR3 DNA: TGTGCCAGCAGCGGAGGGGGGGCGGTCGCAGATACGCAGTATTTT
CDR3 protein: CASSGGGAVADTQYF

clone size: -
D gene: TRBD2
V gene: TRBV30
J gene: TRBJ2-1
CDR3 DNA: TGTGCCTGGAGTCGGGATAGCGGGGTGGGGAGTGAGCAGTTCTTC
CDR3 protein: CAWSRDSGVGSEQFF

clone size: few
D gene: TRBD1
V gene: TRBV29-1
J gene: TRBJ2-1
CDR3 DNA: TGCAGCGTGGGGACAGTACCAAGCTCCTACAATGAGCAGTTCTTC
CDR3 protein: CSVGTVPSSYNEQFF